The rows below give T cell receptor beta chains drawn from one sample of a study of CD8 T cells in Susac syndrome. TCRdb passed the immunoSEQ multiplex PCR reads through MiXCR, listing each CDR3 protein once. The sample has under 90,000 distinct CDR3 sequences, more than 85% seen once. Sequencing was performed on CD4+ T cells from PBMCs. Receptor source: a human donor with Susac syndrome. The CDR3 runs from the conserved cysteine through the conserved F or W. A D gene is named only where the DNA matches it firmly. Only part of the rows carry a size: once, few, many, or a class if the clone is expanded.

D gene: NA; clone size: NA; CDR3 length: 17; V gene: TRBV11-2; J gene: TRBJ2-6; CDR3 DNA: TGTGCCAGCAGCTTAGCAGGGGTCAACTCTGGGGCCAACGTCCTGACTTTC; CDR3 protein: CASSLAGVNSGANVLTF
D gene: NA; clone size: NA; CDR3 length: 15; V gene: TRBV15; J gene: TRBJ2-1; CDR3 DNA: TGTGCCACCAGCAGGGCCTGGGGGATCTACAATGAGCAGTTCTTC; CDR3 protein: CATSRAWGIYNEQFF
D gene: TRBD1; clone size: NA; CDR3 length: 15; V gene: TRBV6-5; J gene: TRBJ2-1; CDR3 DNA: TGTGCCAGCAGAATAGACAGGGGAGAGAGGAATGAGCAGTTCTTC; CDR3 protein: CASRIDRGERNEQFF
D gene: NA; clone size: NA; CDR3 length: 11; V gene: TRBV12-3/TRBV12-4; J gene: TRBJ2-7; CDR3 DNA: TGTGCCAGCCGGGGGTCCTACGAGCAGTACTTC; CDR3 protein: CASRGSYEQYF
D gene: NA; clone size: NA; CDR3 length: 15; V gene: TRBV9; J gene: TRBJ1-3; CDR3 DNA: TGTGCCAGCAGCGTAGCCCGGGATCCTGGAAACACCATATATTTT; CDR3 protein: CASSVARDPGNTIYF
D gene: NA; clone size: NA; CDR3 length: 16; V gene: TRBV5-4; J gene: TRBJ2-5; CDR3 DNA: TGTGCCAGCAGCTTGGTTAAACAGGGGAGGATGGAGACCCAGTACTTC; CDR3 protein: CASSLVKQGRMETQYF
D gene: TRBD2; clone size: few; CDR3 length: 14; V gene: TRBV6-6; J gene: TRBJ2-3; CDR3 DNA: TGTGCCAGCAGTAGCGGGGGGGCGACAGATACGCAGTATTTT; CDR3 protein: CASSSGGATDTQYF
D gene: NA; clone size: NA; CDR3 length: 20; V gene: TRBV5-1; J gene: TRBJ2-2; CDR3 DNA: TGCGCCAGCAGCTTAGGGCTGAGCTTAGGTGGTGCAGGACGGACCGGGGAGCTGTTTTTT; CDR3 protein: CASSLGLSLGGAGRTGELFF
D gene: TRBD2; clone size: NA; CDR3 length: 16; V gene: TRBV12-3/TRBV12-4; J gene: TRBJ2-1; CDR3 DNA: TGTGCCAGCAGTCCCACTAGCGGGGGGGCGAGGAATGAGCAGTTCTTC; CDR3 protein: CASSPTSGGARNEQFF
D gene: TRBD1; clone size: NA; CDR3 length: 15; V gene: TRBV27; J gene: TRBJ2-4; CDR3 DNA: TGTGCCAGCAAGACAGGGGGTGCGGCCAAAAACATTCAGTACTTC; CDR3 protein: CASKTGGAAKNIQYF
D gene: TRBD1; clone size: NA; CDR3 length: 14; V gene: TRBV19; J gene: TRBJ2-3; CDR3 DNA: TGTGCCAGTAGCCTGGACAGGGTTACAGATACGCAGTATTTT; CDR3 protein: CASSLDRVTDTQYF
D gene: NA; clone size: NA; CDR3 length: 14; V gene: TRBV12-3/TRBV12-4; J gene: TRBJ1-1; CDR3 DNA: TGTGCCAGCAGTTTCTCGGGGTGGGGCACTGAAGCTTTCTTT; CDR3 protein: CASSFSGWGTEAFF
D gene: NA; clone size: NA; CDR3 length: 15; V gene: TRBV5-5; J gene: TRBJ2-7; CDR3 DNA: TGTGCCAGCACCTGGCAGGCGGGAATCTCCTACGAGCAGTACTTC; CDR3 protein: CASTWQAGISYEQYF
D gene: TRBD2; clone size: NA; CDR3 length: 13; V gene: TRBV15; J gene: TRBJ2-1; CDR3 DNA: TGTGCCACCAGCGGTACGGGGGGTTACGAGCAGTTCTTC; CDR3 protein: CATSGTGGYEQFF
D gene: NA; clone size: NA; CDR3 length: 15; V gene: TRBV11-2; J gene: TRBJ2-3; CDR3 DNA: TGTGCCAGCAGCGCCGTTGGCGGGAGCACAGATACGCAGTATTTT; CDR3 protein: CASSAVGGSTDTQYF
D gene: NA; clone size: NA; CDR3 length: 13; V gene: TRBV30; J gene: TRBJ1-1; CDR3 DNA: TGTGCCTGGTTCGTGAGAGCCAACACTGAAGCTTTCTTT; CDR3 protein: CAWFVRANTEAFF
D gene: TRBD1; clone size: NA; CDR3 length: 16; V gene: TRBV30; J gene: TRBJ2-6; CDR3 DNA: TGTGCCTGGGGACGGAGGACAGGGGCTGGGGCCAACGTCCTGACTTTC; CDR3 protein: CAWGRRTGAGANVLTF
D gene: NA; clone size: NA; CDR3 length: 16; V gene: TRBV11-2; J gene: TRBJ1-6; CDR3 DNA: TGTGCCAGCAGCTTAGCTACCATTCCTTATAATTCACCCCTCCACTTT; CDR3 protein: CASSLATIPYNSPLHF
D gene: TRBD2; clone size: NA; CDR3 length: 16; V gene: TRBV4-2; J gene: TRBJ2-1; CDR3 DNA: TGTGCCAGCAGCCCCGCCAGCGGGAGCTCCTACAATGAGCAGTTCTTC; CDR3 protein: CASSPASGSSYNEQFF
D gene: NA; clone size: NA; CDR3 length: 14; V gene: TRBV15; J gene: TRBJ2-7; CDR3 DNA: TGTGCCACCAGCAGAGGTGTAATGGCCTCGGAGCAGTACTTC; CDR3 protein: CATSRGVMASEQYF
D gene: TRBD2; clone size: NA; CDR3 length: 16; V gene: TRBV18; J gene: TRBJ2-1; CDR3 DNA: TGTGCCAGCTCACCTCCGGGACTAGCGGGGTACAATGAGCAGTTCTTC; CDR3 protein: CASSPPGLAGYNEQFF
D gene: NA; clone size: NA; CDR3 length: 14; V gene: TRBV10-2; J gene: TRBJ2-1; CDR3 DNA: TGCGCCACCTCTAGGGGCCTTACAAGCAATGAGCAGTTCTTC; CDR3 protein: CATSRGLTSNEQFF
D gene: NA; clone size: NA; CDR3 length: 13; V gene: TRBV3-1; J gene: TRBJ2-1; CDR3 DNA: TGTGCCAGCACCCTCGTACCGGGACGTGAGCAGTTCTTC; CDR3 protein: CASTLVPGREQFF
D gene: TRBD1; clone size: NA; CDR3 length: 17; V gene: TRBV7-2; J gene: TRBJ2-5; CDR3 DNA: TGTGCCAGCAGCTATAACACGGGACAGAGATTCCAAGAGACCCAGTACTTC; CDR3 protein: CASSYNTGQRFQETQYF
D gene: NA; clone size: NA; CDR3 length: 18; V gene: TRBV28; J gene: TRBJ2-2; CDR3 DNA: TGTGCCAGCAGTTGGCCCCCCCCCGTCGGACAGTTCTCCGGGGAGCTGTTTTTT; CDR3 protein: CASSWPPPVGQFSGELFF
D gene: NA; clone size: few; CDR3 length: 12; V gene: TRBV12-3/TRBV12-4; J gene: TRBJ2-5; CDR3 DNA: TGTGCCAGCAGTCGGGACACCGGGGCCCAGTACTTC; CDR3 protein: CASSRDTGAQYF
D gene: NA; clone size: NA; CDR3 length: 15; V gene: TRBV15; J gene: TRBJ2-7; CDR3 DNA: TGTGCCACCAGCAGAGAACGGGGGTTCCTGGACGAGCAGTACTTC; CDR3 protein: CATSRERGFLDEQYF
D gene: TRBD1; clone size: NA; CDR3 length: 15; V gene: TRBV12-3/TRBV12-4; J gene: TRBJ2-7; CDR3 DNA: TGTGCCAGCAGTCCCAGGGGGACAATCCCCTACGAGCAGTACTTC; CDR3 protein: CASSPRGTIPYEQYF
D gene: TRBD2; clone size: NA; CDR3 length: 18; V gene: TRBV14; J gene: TRBJ2-7; CDR3 DNA: TGTGCCAGCAGCCCATATCGAGTCGCGGGAGCGAGTCCCTACGAGCAGTACTTC; CDR3 protein: CASSPYRVAGASPYEQYF
D gene: NA; clone size: NA; CDR3 length: 16; V gene: TRBV7-2; J gene: TRBJ1-5; CDR3 DNA: TGTGCCAGCAGCCCAGGGGCCGGCGGCTTCAATCAGCCCCAGCATTTT; CDR3 protein: CASSPGAGGFNQPQHF
D gene: NA; clone size: NA; CDR3 length: 15; V gene: TRBV5-6; J gene: TRBJ2-6; CDR3 DNA: TGTGCCAGCAGCCCGCGGTCGGCCAGGGCCAACGTCCTGACTTTC; CDR3 protein: CASSPRSARANVLTF
D gene: NA; clone size: NA; CDR3 length: 16; V gene: TRBV7-8; J gene: TRBJ2-6; CDR3 DNA: TGTGCCAGCATGGGACTCGGCCTCTCTGGGGCCAACGTCCTGACTTTC; CDR3 protein: CASMGLGLSGANVLTF
D gene: TRBD2; clone size: once; CDR3 length: 14; V gene: TRBV5-1; J gene: TRBJ2-1; CDR3 DNA: TGCGCCAGCAGCCTAGGAGGGCCGGGGGGTGAGCAGTTCTTC; CDR3 protein: CASSLGGPGGEQFF
D gene: TRBD1; clone size: NA; CDR3 length: 14; V gene: TRBV18; J gene: TRBJ1-5; CDR3 DNA: TGTGCCAGCTCTACCGGGACAGGGAATCAGCCCCAGCATTTT; CDR3 protein: CASSTGTGNQPQHF
D gene: NA; clone size: once; CDR3 length: 13; V gene: TRBV6-6; J gene: TRBJ2-2; CDR3 DNA: TGTGCCAGCAGTTACCAGAACACCGGGGAGCTGTTTTTT; CDR3 protein: CASSYQNTGELFF
D gene: NA; clone size: few; CDR3 length: 13; V gene: TRBV3-1; J gene: TRBJ1-1; CDR3 DNA: TGTGCCAGCAGCCCCCCCGGGTACACTGAAGCTTTCTTT; CDR3 protein: CASSPPGYTEAFF
D gene: NA; clone size: NA; CDR3 length: 13; V gene: TRBV19; J gene: TRBJ2-3; CDR3 DNA: TGTGCCAGTAGAGGCAGGGCTAAAGATACGCAGTATTTT; CDR3 protein: CASRGRAKDTQYF
D gene: NA; clone size: NA; CDR3 length: 14; V gene: TRBV5-1; J gene: TRBJ2-7; CDR3 DNA: TGCGCCAGCAGCCGGGGGACGGATCCCTACGAGCAGTACTTC; CDR3 protein: CASSRGTDPYEQYF
D gene: NA; clone size: NA; CDR3 length: 14; V gene: TRBV7-7; J gene: TRBJ2-5; CDR3 DNA: TGTGCTAGCAGCCTTCTGGGCAGGGTAGAGACCCAGTACTTC; CDR3 protein: CASSLLGRVETQYF
D gene: TRBD2; clone size: NA; CDR3 length: 15; V gene: TRBV5-1; J gene: TRBJ2-7; CDR3 DNA: TGCGCCAGCAGCTTGACAGCGGGAGTAGATTACGAGCAGTACTTC; CDR3 protein: CASSLTAGVDYEQYF
D gene: TRBD2; clone size: NA; CDR3 length: 16; V gene: TRBV24-1; J gene: TRBJ2-1; CDR3 DNA: TGTGCCACCAGTGATGAGACTAGCGGGAGACATAATGAGCAGTTCTTC; CDR3 protein: CATSDETSGRHNEQFF
D gene: TRBD2; clone size: NA; CDR3 length: 16; V gene: TRBV7-8; J gene: TRBJ2-3; CDR3 DNA: TGTGCCAGCAGCCAATTAGCGGGGGCCCTCACAGATACGCAGTATTTT; CDR3 protein: CASSQLAGALTDTQYF
D gene: NA; clone size: NA; CDR3 length: 13; V gene: TRBV20-1; J gene: TRBJ2-2; CDR3 DNA: TGCAGTGCCTACGGGACTAACACCGGGGAGCTGTTTTTT; CDR3 protein: CSAYGTNTGELFF
D gene: NA; clone size: NA; CDR3 length: 13; V gene: TRBV7-2; J gene: TRBJ2-1; CDR3 DNA: TGTGCCAGCAGCTTTAACCGGGATAATGAGCAGTTCTTC; CDR3 protein: CASSFNRDNEQFF
D gene: NA; clone size: NA; CDR3 length: 13; V gene: TRBV6-6; J gene: TRBJ1-1; CDR3 DNA: TGTGTCTGCAGAGGGCGGAGGGACACTGAAGCTTTCTTT; CDR3 protein: CVCRGRRDTEAFF
D gene: TRBD2; clone size: NA; CDR3 length: 16; V gene: TRBV10-3; J gene: TRBJ2-7; CDR3 DNA: TGTGCCATCAGAGGGACTAGCGGGGCGAAGGGGTACGAGCAGTACTTC; CDR3 protein: CAIRGTSGAKGYEQYF
D gene: TRBD2; clone size: NA; CDR3 length: 16; V gene: TRBV13; J gene: TRBJ2-1; CDR3 DNA: TGTGCCAGCAGCGCGACTAGCGGGGGGGCCGGCAATGAGCAGTTCTTC; CDR3 protein: CASSATSGGAGNEQFF